Each of the 10 T cell receptor beta chains below was sequenced from the same sample in a study of blood T cell repertoires in COVID-19. Sequencing was performed with immunoSEQ multiplex PCR; in TCRdb, only in-frame clones are kept and a portion is missing. The table lists some 120,000 clones, roughly 70% of them singletons. Sequenced material: peripheral blood. The source is a human donor with acute or convalescent COVID-19. The donor label of this sample is uncertain.

The chain links TRBV30 to TRBJ1-4; 7 bases align to TRBD1. CDR1 and CDR2 from the germline V gene are GTSNPN and SVGIG (reference sequence). V lost 0 bases, J lost 5 bases, and 3 bases stayed unmatched. This CDR3 region has 14 residues. This CDR3 reads CAWSVPGGNEKLFF. CDR3 DNA sequence: TGTGCCTGGAGTGTACCAGGGGGAAATGAAAAACTGTTTTTT. The entire variable domain, with the rest obtained from reference TRBV30 and TRBJ1-4, is as follows: SQTIHQWPATLVQPVGSPLSLECTVEGTSNPNLYWYRQAAGRGLQLLFYSVGIGQISSEVPQNLSASRPQDRQFILSSKKLLLSDSGFYLCAWSVPGGNEKLFFGSGTQLSVL.

This clone was found a few times. The chain employs TRBV28 and TRBJ1-4; TRBD1 is a possible D gene (5 bases). The CDR3 contains 14 residues. Trimming pared 8 bases from V and 4 bases from J, leaving 14 bases between. The germline V gene encodes CDR1 MDHEN and CDR2 SYDVKM. For the CDR3, the DNA is TGTGCCAGCCGCCGGGGGGGGGTTAATGAAAAACTGTTTTTT. It translates to CASRRGGVNEKLFF.

V and J are TRBV6-1 and TRBJ1-2, with D possibly TRBD1 on 5 matching bases. This CDR3 comprises 15 residues. V lost 1 base, J lost 8 bases, and 17 bases lay in between. From germline, CDR1 is MNHNS and CDR2 SASEGT. CDR3 region: CASSEDWSGSGGYTF. The CDR3 region has the DNA TGTGCCAGCAGTGAAGATTGGTCAGGGTCGGGCGGCTACACCTTC.

The chain has TRBV7-9 and TRBJ2-5; 9 nucleotides align to TRBD1. The CDR3 runs 15 residues. V gave up 5 bases and J gave up 4 bases; unmatched junction bases: 8. CDR1 and CDR2 (germline): SEHNR, FQNEAQ (reference sequence). Written as DNA, the CDR3 is TGTGCCAGCAGCCCTGGACAGGGGAGGGTAGAGACCCAGTACTTC. The encoded protein is CASSPGQGRVETQYF.

This clone was seen once. This sequence joins TRBV11-1 and TRBJ2-2; 11 bases are shared with TRBD2. With 4 bases clipped from V and 7 bases from J, the junction kept 2 bases outside the gene matches. Looked up from germline, CDR1 is SGHAT and CDR2 is FQDESV (reference sequence). The CDR3 totals 14 residues. The CDR3 DNA reads TGTGCCAGCAGCTCGGGACTAGCGGACGGGGAGCTGTTTTTT. This translates into CASSSGLADGELFF.

This chain uses TRBV11-2 with TRBJ1-1, with TRBD1 as a possible D gene (5 bases). The CDR3 covers 15 residues. Germline V gene lookup returns CDR1 SGHAT and CDR2 FQNNGV. Trimming left V 1 base short and J 4 bases short, with 13 bases between. The CDR3 sequence: CASSLVQGRATEAFF. The CDR3 DNA is TGTGCCAGCAGCTTAGTCCAGGGAAGAGCCACTGAAGCTTTCTTT.

CDR3 sequence reads: CASGTGTAVYEQYF. CDR3 coding DNA: TGTGCCAGCGGCACCGGGACAGCAGTCTACGAGCAGTACTTC. The chain carries TRBV6-5 and TRBJ2-7, with 7 bases matching TRBD1. The CDR3 extends over 14 amino acids. V lost 8 bases and J lost 3; bases outside the gene matches: 10. CDR1 is MNHEY and CDR2 is SVGAGI in the germline V gene.

The chain carries TRBV7-9 and TRBJ1-1; TRBD1 might be the D (5 bases). V lost 5 bases, J lost 0 bases, and 13 bases lay in between. Germline-derived CDR1 and CDR2 are SEHNR and FQNEAQ (reference sequence). The CDR3 totals 15 residues. In DNA, the CDR3 is TGTGCCAGCAGCAGAGACAGCCCGCTGAACACTGAAGCTTTCTTT. Its protein product is CASSRDSPLNTEAFF. Complete variable domain (other parts from reference TRBV7-9 and TRBJ1-1): DTGVSQNPRHKITKRGQNVTFRCDPISEHNRLYWYRQTLGQGPEFLTYFQNEAQLEKSRLLSDRFSAERPKGSFSTLEIQRTEQGDSAMYLCASSRDSPLNTEAFFGQGTRLTVV.

There are a few counts of this clone. The rearrangement uses TRBV5-1 and TRBJ2-1, with TRBD2 matching over 9 bases. Per the germline V gene, CDR1 is SGHRS and CDR2 is YFSETQ. J was trimmed by 3 bases and V by 4 bases; bases with no gene match: 8. CDR3 size: 16 residues. The CDR3 region has the DNA TGCGCCAGCAGCACGGGCCTAGCGGGGAACTACAATGAGCAGTTCTTC. This encodes CASSTGLAGNYNEQFF.

The chain is built from TRBV3-1 (or the pseudogene TRBV3-2) and TRBJ2-3; D gene unclear. The CDR3 spans 14 residues. Trimming stripped 2 bases from V and 4 bases from J, with 10 bases between. CDR1 and CDR2 from the germline V gene are LGHDT and YNNKEL (reference sequence). CDR3 loop: CASSQIFVSDTQYF. Written as DNA, the CDR3 is TGTGCCAGCAGCCAAATTTTCGTCTCAGATACGCAGTATTTT.